Each of the 4 T cell receptor beta chains below was sequenced from the same sample in a study of PD-1 blockade in classical Hodgkin lymphoma. TCRdb's table, derived via immunoSEQ multiplex PCR, lists solely in-frame clones and lacks some. The table records around 23,000 clones, 84% of them present only once. Time point: cycle 4 day 1 (C4D1), after more than five weeks of nivolumab. After autologous stem cell transplantation all patients relapsed, and prior brentuximab vedotin exposure differed between cohorts. The sequencing here drew on peripheral blood mononuclear cells (PBMCs), taken before the fourth cycle of nivolumab. Source of these receptors: a human donor with classical Hodgkin lymphoma.

This chain uses TRBV7-6 with TRBJ1-3; no clear D gene. V was shortened by 1 base and J by 0 bases, with 4 bases between the two germline ends. CDR3 length equals 14 residues. Germline CDR1 and CDR2: SGHVS and FNYEAQ. The CDR3 spells CASSLGLSGNTIYF. CDR3 DNA: TGTGCCAGCAGCTTAGGGCTCTCTGGAAACACCATATATTTT.

This chain links TRBV4-1 with TRBJ2-1; perhaps D is TRBD1 or TRBD2 (6 bases each). This CDR3 region has 17 residues. Germline V gives CDR1 MGHRA, CDR2 YSYEKL. Trimming cost V 4 bases and J 7 bases, with 23 bases left between them. CDR3 coding DNA: TGCGCCAGCAGCCCAGGCTTGGGGGGCCGGGGAAGGAATGAGCAGTTCTTC. It translates to CASSPGLGGRGRNEQFF.

The DNA of the CDR3 is TGTGCCAGCAGTTTTAGCAGCGGGGCTGGGGCCAACGTCCTGACTTTC. Amino acid sequence: CASSFSSGAGANVLTF. This chain uses TRBV7-2 with TRBJ2-6; 7 bases line up with TRBD2. Germline assignment: CDR1 SGHTA and CDR2 FQGNSA. The CDR3 contains 16 residues. The ends lost 6 bases at V and 2 bases at J; junction bases unmatched: 7.

The chain joins TRBV10-3 to TRBJ1-2; no clear D. V lost 6 bases and J 8 bases, leaving 19 bases between the germline ends. The CDR3 has 14 residues. CDR1 is ENHRY and CDR2 is SYGVKD in the germline V gene. CDR3 coding DNA: TGTGCCATCAGGGCGCAGCCCGAGCAATCCGGCTACACCTTC. This encodes CAIRAQPEQSGYTF.